The entry that follows covers one T cell receptor beta chain sequence. This clonotype was seen a handful of times. Its target antigen remains unknown. The sample holds no much larger clone one base away, and base qualities are not on file. These data come from a study of T cells in Graves' hyperthyroidism and ophthalmopathy (dated by TCRdb to the late 2010s). Background on the whole study: Peripheral blood was collected at initial diagnosis, before any treatment. To identify distinguishing TCR V-J signatures, a discovery cohort of around 100 patients was used, comprising 40 to 45 with Graves' ophthalmopathy and approximately 58 with stable Graves' hyperthyroidism. Prospective prediction of ophthalmopathy was tested in an independent validation cohort of 18 to 20 hyperthyroidism patients and 15 to 17 patients who later progressed to ophthalmopathy. The 100 or so discovery patients were divided at random into training and test sets in a 7:3 ratio. Thyroid tissue and blood T-cell repertoires from about six Graves' hyperthyroidism patients were also compared in the study. Once sampling was done, hyperthyroidism patients were given methimazole at a starting dose of 30 mg daily, whereas ophthalmopathy patients were given high-dose intravenous methylprednisolone. According to the paper, TCR Vbeta CDR3 sequencing was carried out on around 140 peripheral blood samples, which came from approximately 43 ophthalmopathy, 75 to 80 hyperthyroidism and approximately 17 progressor patients.

Taken from cysteine to phenylalanine, the CDR3 has 17 residues. Left in the record is the CDR3 DNA by itself, 51 bases read in frame from the first base. CDR1 is given as MNHEY and CDR2 as SVGAGI, both from the germline V gene. The junction carries 24 bases between V and J, which are trimmed by 2 bases and 8 bases respectively. General study outcomes and caveats: A 13 V-J signature model separated ophthalmopathy from stable hyperthyroidism, with 87.88% sensitivity and approximately 81% specificity in cross-validation and 80%/75% in testing. In validation, the model predicted progression to ophthalmopathy a median of about 5.9 months before onset, with about 70% sensitivity and nearly 75% specificity. Most expanded thyroid clonotypes (frequency above 0.001) were also detected in blood, a finding suggesting that blood repertoires may reflect thyroid immune responses. No statistical method was used to set the sample size in advance, and investigators knew the group allocation.

The TCR beta CDR3 regions were amplified from the RNA transcripts. A first-round RT-PCR of the TCR CDR3 used the HTBI primer set with the Qiagen OneStep RT-PCR kit. The libraries were constructed in a second round of multiplex PCR and then size-selected and purified. Sequencing of the libraries was done on an Illumina HiSeq2000 using paired-end 100 bp reads. As for the original processing: SOAPnuke was used to process the raw data, removing reads that contained adapters or uncalled bases, had a mean Phred below 15, or lacked an exact match to the constant primer or identifier. COPE v1.2.5 was used to merge the high-quality paired reads, and each unique nucleotide sequence was defined as a clonotype. MiTCR v1.1 was used to align the clonotypes against IMGT TRBV, TRBD and TRBJ reference segments. The analysis was restricted to V-J combinations with a frequency above 0.0001, which together covered about 99% of the repertoires. The TCS score was defined as F50 (clonal expansion) divided by E x V (chaos), with BLOSUM62-based TCRdist calculated between CDR3 peptides within each V-J. Welch's t-statistics and random forest reduced 500 to 650 V-J features to 10 to 15, which were used in a naive Bayes classifier (R e1071). The similarity between thyroid and blood repertoires was quantified using the Morisita-Horn index. TCRdb reanalyzed the raw reads on its own, using fastp at Q25 for trimming and MiXCR for clone calling, and kept in-frame beta chains. One record per CDR3 amino acid sequence lists the most common genes and DNA. The authors' filters were not applied to this entry. This sample lists around 100,000 distinct CDR3 sequences; 47% were detected once. The ten largest clones represent roughly 24% of the sample.

Stable Graves' hyperthyroidism was defined as the absence of progression to ophthalmopathy over 18 months of follow-up. Hyperthyroidism patients were newly diagnosed, had a disease duration of under 2 months, and were aged 18 to 65 years. Patients with uncontrolled infections, other autoimmune diseases, pregnancy or lactation were excluded. Clinical symptoms, serum thyroxine and TRAb, thyroid ultrasound, and orbital computed tomography formed the basis for the diagnoses. PBMCs were separated from under 11 ml of fresh peripheral blood using Ficoll-Paque density gradient centrifugation. Total RNA was extracted with Trizol reagent, and quality was checked on an Agilent 2100 Bioanalyzer.

The source material was blood. The chain joins TRBV6-5 to TRBJ1-2; the D gene cannot be resolved reliably. This receptor was taken from a man aged 35-49 years with Graves' hyperthyroidism. At the DNA level, the sequence is TGTGCCAGCAGTTACCACCGGGTGAAAGGGAGGGAGAAGGGCTACACCTTC. This codes for CASSYHRVKGREKGYTF.